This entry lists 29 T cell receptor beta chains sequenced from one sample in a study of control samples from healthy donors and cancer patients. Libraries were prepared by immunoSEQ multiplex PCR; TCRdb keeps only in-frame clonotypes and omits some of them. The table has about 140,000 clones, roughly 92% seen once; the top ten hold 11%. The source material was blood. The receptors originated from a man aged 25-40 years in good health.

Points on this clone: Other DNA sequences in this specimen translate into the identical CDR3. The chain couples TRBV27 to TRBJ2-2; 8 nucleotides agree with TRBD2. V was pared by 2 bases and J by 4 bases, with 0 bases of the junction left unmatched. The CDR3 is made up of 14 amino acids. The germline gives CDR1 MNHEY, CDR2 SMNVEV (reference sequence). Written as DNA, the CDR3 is TGTGCCAGCAGTTTAGCGGGAGGCACCGGGGAGCTGTTTTTT. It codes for CASSLAGGTGELFF.

The CDR3: CASSESKGTGFRDEQFF. The CDR3, as DNA: TGCGCCAGCAGTGAGTCGAAAGGGACAGGGTTTAGAGATGAGCAGTTCTTC. V is TRBV10-1 and J is TRBJ2-1; the match to TRBD1 covers 9 bases. In germline, CDR1 is WNHNN, CDR2 SYGVQD (reference sequence). The CDR3 spans 17 residues. Losses at the gene ends were 0 bases for V and 8 bases for J; bases not matched to a gene: 11.

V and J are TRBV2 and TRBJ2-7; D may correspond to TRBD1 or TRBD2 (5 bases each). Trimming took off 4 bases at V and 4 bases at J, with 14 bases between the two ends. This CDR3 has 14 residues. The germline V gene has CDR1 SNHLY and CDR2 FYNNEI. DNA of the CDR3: TGTGCCAGCAGTGGCTTGAGGGGTCGTTACGAGCAGTACTTC. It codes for CASSGLRGRYEQYF.

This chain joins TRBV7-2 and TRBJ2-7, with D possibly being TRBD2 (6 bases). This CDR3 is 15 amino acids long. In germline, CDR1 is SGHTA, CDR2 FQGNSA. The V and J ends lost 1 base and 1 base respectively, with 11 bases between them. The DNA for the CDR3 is TGTGCCAGCAGCTTAGACGGCGGGACTTCCTACGAGCAGTACTTC. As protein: CASSLDGGTSYEQYF.

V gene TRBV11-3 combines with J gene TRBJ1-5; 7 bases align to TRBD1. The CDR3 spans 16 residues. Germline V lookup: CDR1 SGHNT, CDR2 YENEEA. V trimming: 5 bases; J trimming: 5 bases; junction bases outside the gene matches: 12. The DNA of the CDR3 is TGTGCCAGCAGCCCCGGCCGCGGACAGGAGGATCAGCCCCAGCATTTT. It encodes CASSPGRGQEDQPQHF.

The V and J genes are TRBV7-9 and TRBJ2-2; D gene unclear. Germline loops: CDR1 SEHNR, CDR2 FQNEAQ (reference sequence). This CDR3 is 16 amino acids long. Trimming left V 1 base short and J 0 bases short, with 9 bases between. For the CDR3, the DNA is TGTGCCAGCAGCTTAGTTAGCACTACGAACACCGGGGAGCTGTTTTTT. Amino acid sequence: CASSLVSTTNTGELFF.

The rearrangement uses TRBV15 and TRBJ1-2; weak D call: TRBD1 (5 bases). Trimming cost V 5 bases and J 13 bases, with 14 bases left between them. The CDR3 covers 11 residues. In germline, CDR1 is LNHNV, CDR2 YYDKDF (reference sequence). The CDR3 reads CATSYTRGTTF. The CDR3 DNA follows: TGTGCCACCAGCTACACAAGGGGAACCACCTTC. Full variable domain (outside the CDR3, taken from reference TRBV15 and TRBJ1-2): DAMVIQNPRYQVTQFGKPVTLSCSQTLNHNVMYWYQQKSSQAPKLLFHYYDKDFNNEADTPDNFQSRRPNTSFCFLDIRSPGLGDTAMYLCATSYTRGTTFGSGTRLTVV.

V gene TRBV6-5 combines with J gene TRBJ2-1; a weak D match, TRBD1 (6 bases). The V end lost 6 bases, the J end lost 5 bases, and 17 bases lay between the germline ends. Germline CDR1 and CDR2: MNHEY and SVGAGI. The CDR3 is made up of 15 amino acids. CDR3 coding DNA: TGTGCCAGCAGAGGGGGAGTCCGGTATAACAATGAGCAGTTCTTC. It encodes CASRGGVRYNNEQFF.

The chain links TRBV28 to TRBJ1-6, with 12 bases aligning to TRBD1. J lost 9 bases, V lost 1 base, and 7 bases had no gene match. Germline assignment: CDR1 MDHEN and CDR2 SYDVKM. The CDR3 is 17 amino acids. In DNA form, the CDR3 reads TGTGCCAGCAGTTTATCTGGGGGGACAGGGGGCCTTTCACCCCTCCACTTT. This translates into CASSLSGGTGGLSPLHF.

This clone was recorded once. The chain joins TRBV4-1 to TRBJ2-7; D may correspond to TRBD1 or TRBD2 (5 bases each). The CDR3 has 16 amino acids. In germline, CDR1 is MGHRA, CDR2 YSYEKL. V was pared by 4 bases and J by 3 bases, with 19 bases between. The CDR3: CASSPQGTGSGYEQYF. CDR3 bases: TGCGCCAGCAGCCCCCAAGGGACGGGTTCGGGCTACGAGCAGTACTTC.

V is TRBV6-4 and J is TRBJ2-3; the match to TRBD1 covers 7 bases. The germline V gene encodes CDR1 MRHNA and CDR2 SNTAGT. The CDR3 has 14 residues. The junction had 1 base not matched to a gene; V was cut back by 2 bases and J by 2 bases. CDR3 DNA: TGTGCCAGCAGTGACGGGACAGACACAGATACGCAGTATTTT. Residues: CASSDGTDTDTQYF.

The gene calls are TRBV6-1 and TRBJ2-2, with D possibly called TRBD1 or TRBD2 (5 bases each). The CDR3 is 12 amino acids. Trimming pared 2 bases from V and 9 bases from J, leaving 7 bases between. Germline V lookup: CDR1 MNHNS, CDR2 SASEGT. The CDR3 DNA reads TGTGCCAGCAGTGAAACGGGGCGGGAGCTGTTTTTT. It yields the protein CASSETGRELFF.

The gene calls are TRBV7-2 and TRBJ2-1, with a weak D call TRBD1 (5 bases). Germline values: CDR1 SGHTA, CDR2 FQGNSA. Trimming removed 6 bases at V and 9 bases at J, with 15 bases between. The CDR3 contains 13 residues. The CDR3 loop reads CASSYTGVSEQFF. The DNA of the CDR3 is TGTGCCAGCAGTTATACAGGAGTTTCTGAGCAGTTCTTC.

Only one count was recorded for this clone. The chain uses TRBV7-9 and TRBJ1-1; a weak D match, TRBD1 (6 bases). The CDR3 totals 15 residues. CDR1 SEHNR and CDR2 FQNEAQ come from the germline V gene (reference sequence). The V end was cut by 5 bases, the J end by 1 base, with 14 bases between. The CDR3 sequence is CASSHSGQTNTEAFF. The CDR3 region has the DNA TGTGCCAGCAGCCATTCCGGACAGACGAACACTGAAGCTTTCTTT.

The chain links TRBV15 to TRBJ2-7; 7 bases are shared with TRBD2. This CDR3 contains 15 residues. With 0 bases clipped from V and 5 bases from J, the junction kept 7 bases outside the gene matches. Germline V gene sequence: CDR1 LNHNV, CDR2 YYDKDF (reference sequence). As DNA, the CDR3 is TGTGCCACCAGCAGAGATCGCGGGGGAGTGAACGAGCAGTACTTC. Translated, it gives CATSRDRGGVNEQYF.

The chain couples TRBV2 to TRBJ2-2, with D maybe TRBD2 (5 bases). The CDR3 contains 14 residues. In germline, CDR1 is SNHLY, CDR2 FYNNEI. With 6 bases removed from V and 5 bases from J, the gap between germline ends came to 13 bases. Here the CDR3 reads CASRAWERTGELFF. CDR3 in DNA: TGTGCCAGCAGGGCCTGGGAGAGAACCGGGGAGCTGTTTTTT.

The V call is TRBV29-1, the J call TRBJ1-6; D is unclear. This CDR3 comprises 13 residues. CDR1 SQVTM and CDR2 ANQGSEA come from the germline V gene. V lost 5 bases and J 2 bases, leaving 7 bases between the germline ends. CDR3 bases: TGCAGCGTTCGCACAGCCTATAATTCACCCCTCCACTTT. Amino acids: CSVRTAYNSPLHF.

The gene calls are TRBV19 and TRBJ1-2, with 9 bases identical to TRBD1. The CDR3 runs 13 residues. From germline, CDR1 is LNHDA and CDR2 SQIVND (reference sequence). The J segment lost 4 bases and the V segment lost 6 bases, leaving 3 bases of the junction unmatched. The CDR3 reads CASRRTGVYGYTF. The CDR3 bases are TGTGCCAGTAGGCGGACAGGGGTCTATGGCTACACCTTC.

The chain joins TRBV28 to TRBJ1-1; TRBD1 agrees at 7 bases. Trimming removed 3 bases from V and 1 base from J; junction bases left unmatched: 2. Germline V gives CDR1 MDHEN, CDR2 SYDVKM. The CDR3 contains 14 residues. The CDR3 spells CASSFGQANTEAFF. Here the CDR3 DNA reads TGTGCCAGCAGTTTTGGACAGGCGAACACTGAAGCTTTCTTT. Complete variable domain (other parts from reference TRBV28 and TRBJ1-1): DVKVTQSSRYLVKRTGEKVFLECVQDMDHENMFWYRQDPGLGLRLIYFSYDVKMKEKGDIPEGYSVSREKKERFSLILESASTNQTSMYLCASSFGQANTEAFFGQGTRLTVV.

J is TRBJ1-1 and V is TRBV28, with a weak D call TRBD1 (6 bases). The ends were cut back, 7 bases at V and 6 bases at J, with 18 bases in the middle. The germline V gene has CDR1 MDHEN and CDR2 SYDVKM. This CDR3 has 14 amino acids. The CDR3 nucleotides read TGTGCCAGCACCATCTTAGGGGGGAGACCTGAAGCTTTCTTT. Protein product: CASTILGGRPEAFF. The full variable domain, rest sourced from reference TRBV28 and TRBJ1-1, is DVKVTQSSRYLVKRTGEKVFLECVQDMDHENMFWYRQDPGLGLRLIYFSYDVKMKEKGDIPEGYSVSREKKERFSLILESASTNQTSMYLCASTILGGRPEAFFGQGTRLTVV.

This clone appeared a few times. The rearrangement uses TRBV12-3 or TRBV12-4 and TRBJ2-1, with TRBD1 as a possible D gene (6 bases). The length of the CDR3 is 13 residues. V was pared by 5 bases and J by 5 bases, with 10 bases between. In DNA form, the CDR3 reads TGTGCCAGCAGTGGTGACAGGAACAATGAGCAGTTCTTC. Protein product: CASSGDRNNEQFF.

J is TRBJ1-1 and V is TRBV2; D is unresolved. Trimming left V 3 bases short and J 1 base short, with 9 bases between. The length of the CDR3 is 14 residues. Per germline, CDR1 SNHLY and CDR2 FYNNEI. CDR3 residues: CASSDDGPNTEAFF. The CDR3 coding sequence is TGTGCCAGCAGTGACGACGGGCCGAACACTGAAGCTTTCTTT.

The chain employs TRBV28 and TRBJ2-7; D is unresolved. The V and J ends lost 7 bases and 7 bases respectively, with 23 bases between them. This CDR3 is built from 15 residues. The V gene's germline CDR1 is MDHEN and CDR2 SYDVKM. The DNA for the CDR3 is TGTGCCAGCACCTCCCGAGGCGCGACCGAATGGGAGCAGTACTTC. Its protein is CASTSRGATEWEQYF.

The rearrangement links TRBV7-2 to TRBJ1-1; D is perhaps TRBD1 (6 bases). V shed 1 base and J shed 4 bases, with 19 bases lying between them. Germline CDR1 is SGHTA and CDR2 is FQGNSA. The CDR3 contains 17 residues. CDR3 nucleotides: TGTGCCAGCAGCTTAGACTGGCGGAGGGGGGTTGGCACTGAAGCTTTCTTT. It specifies CASSLDWRRGVGTEAFF.

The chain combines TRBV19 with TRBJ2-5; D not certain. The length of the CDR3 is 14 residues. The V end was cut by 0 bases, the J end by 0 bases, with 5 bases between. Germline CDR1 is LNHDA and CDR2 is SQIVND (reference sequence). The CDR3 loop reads CASSIDFHQETQYF. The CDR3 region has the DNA TGTGCCAGTAGTATAGATTTCCACCAAGAGACCCAGTACTTC.

CDR3 bases: TGCGCCAGCCGTTGGTCGCCGTACACAGATACGCAGTATTTT. Protein product: CASRWSPYTDTQYF. The chain combines TRBV5-1 with TRBJ2-3; D remains ambiguous. Deletions cut 7 bases from V and 2 bases from J, with 14 bases between. CDR1 and CDR2 (germline): SGHRS, YFSETQ. This CDR3 is 14 amino acids long.

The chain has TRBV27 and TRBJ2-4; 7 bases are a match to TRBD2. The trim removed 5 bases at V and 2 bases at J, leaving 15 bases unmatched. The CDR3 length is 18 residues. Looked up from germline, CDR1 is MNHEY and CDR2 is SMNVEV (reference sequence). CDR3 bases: TGTGCCAGCAGTGCCTCTCCTCAAACGGGAGGCTCCAAAAACATTCAGTACTTC. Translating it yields CASSASPQTGGSKNIQYF.

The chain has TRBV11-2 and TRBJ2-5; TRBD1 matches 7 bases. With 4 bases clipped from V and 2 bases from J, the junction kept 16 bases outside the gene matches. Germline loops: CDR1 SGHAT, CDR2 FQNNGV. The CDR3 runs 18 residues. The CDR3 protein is CASSSHYRDSKIQETQYF. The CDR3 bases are TGTGCCAGCAGCTCCCACTACCGGGACAGTAAAATTCAAGAGACCCAGTACTTC.

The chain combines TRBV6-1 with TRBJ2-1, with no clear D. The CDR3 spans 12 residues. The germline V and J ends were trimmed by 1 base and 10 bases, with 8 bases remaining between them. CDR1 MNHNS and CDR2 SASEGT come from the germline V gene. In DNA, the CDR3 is TGTGCCAGCAGTGAAGGGGGTTTCGAGCAGTTCTTC. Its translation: CASSEGGFEQFF.